The 25 T cell receptor beta chains given below trace back to one sample, sequenced in a study of CD8 T cells in Susac syndrome. Random hexamers were used to reverse transcribe an amount of about 0.5 to 1 ug RNA. Each CDR3 protein gets one entry after TCRdb re-called the immunoSEQ multiplex PCR reads with MiXCR. The sample includes around 300,000 distinct CDR3 sequences, 85% of them seen just once. The specimen was CD8+ T cells from PBMCs. All receptors derive from a human donor with multiple sclerosis.

The genes are TRBV9 and TRBJ2-3, with 12 bases lining up with TRBD2. This CDR3 has 15 residues. The V gene's germline CDR1 is SGDLS and CDR2 YYNGEE. J lost 3 bases, V lost 3 bases, and 2 bases had no gene match. For the CDR3, the DNA is TGTGCCAGCAGCGCCGGACTAGCGGGGACAGATACGCAGTATTTT. Protein: CASSAGLAGTDTQYF.

The rearrangement uses TRBV4-3 and TRBJ2-7; D is unclear. Germline V CDR1 and CDR2: LGHNA, YSLEER. V lost 4 bases and J 1 base, leaving 14 bases between the germline ends. The CDR3 is 15 residues long. In DNA form, the CDR3 reads TGCGCCAGCAGCCGGAGTAGGGCTCCTTCCTACGAGCAGTACTTC. Translated, it gives CASSRSRAPSYEQYF.

V is TRBV9 and J is TRBJ1-1; possibly TRBD1 for D (5 bases). Germline V CDR1 and CDR2: SGDLS, YYNGEE. Trimming took 5 bases from V and 3 from J, leaving 11 bases between them. The CDR3 runs to 13 residues. The CDR3 loop reads CASSSETDTEAFF. Written as DNA, the CDR3 is TGTGCCAGCAGTTCCGAGACAGACACTGAAGCTTTCTTT.

V and J are TRBV19 and TRBJ1-1; 7 bases fit TRBD1. Germline assignment: CDR1 LNHDA and CDR2 SQIVND (reference sequence). This CDR3 has 15 residues. V lost 0 bases, J lost 13 bases, and 14 bases stayed unmatched. The chain's CDR3 is CASSIDGGQTKVDFF. CDR3 coding DNA: TGTGCCAGTAGTATAGACGGGGGACAGACTAAAGTGGATTTCTTT.

V and J are TRBV4-3 and TRBJ1-1, with no clear D. Germline CDR1 LGHNA, CDR2 YSLEER. The length of the CDR3 is 15 residues. Deletions cut 0 bases from V and 1 base from J, with 9 bases between. CDR3 residues: CASSQDRLRNTEAFF. In DNA form, the CDR3 reads TGCGCCAGCAGCCAAGATCGCCTGCGGAACACTGAAGCTTTCTTT.

The V call is TRBV20-1, the J call TRBJ2-7, with D unclear. The V gene lost 7 bases and the J gene lost 3 bases, with 7 bases spanning the gap. The CDR3 spans 10 residues. CDR1 DFQATT and CDR2 SNEGSKA come from the germline V gene (reference sequence). CDR3 sequence reads: CSVDDYEQYF. The CDR3 nucleotides read TGCAGTGTTGACGACTACGAGCAGTACTTC.

On this clonotype: The junction shows a germline mismatch at one end, possibly a read error. This chain links TRBV3-1 with TRBJ2-3, with TRBD2 identical over 8 bases. Germline CDR1 reads LGHDT; CDR2 reads YNNKEL (reference sequence). The CDR3 sequence is 16 residues long. The CDR3 DNA reads as TGTGCCAGCAACCAAGGATCGGGGGGGAACACAGATACGCAGTATTTT. As protein: CASNQGSGGNTDTQYF.

The gene calls are TRBV7-9 and TRBJ2-7, with 7 bases that match TRBD1. J lost 2 bases, V lost 0 bases, and 4 bases had no gene match. Germline values: CDR1 SEHNR, CDR2 FQNEAQ (reference sequence). This CDR3 spans 15 amino acids. The CDR3 protein is CASSLAHQGAYEQYF. The CDR3 nucleotides are TGTGCCAGCAGCTTAGCGCACCAGGGGGCCTACGAGCAGTACTTC. Full variable domain (outside the CDR3, taken from reference TRBV7-9 and TRBJ2-7): DTGVSQNPRHKITKRGQNVTFRCDPISEHNRLYWYRQTLGQGPEFLTYFQNEAQLEKSRLLSDRFSAERPKGSFSTLEIQRTEQGDSAMYLCASSLAHQGAYEQYFGPGTRLTVT.

The chain uses TRBV12-3 or TRBV12-4 and TRBJ2-2; D is unresolved. The V end lost 7 bases, the J end lost 5 bases, and 8 bases lay between the germline ends. The CDR3 is 12 amino acids. This CDR3 reads CASTWATGELFF. The CDR3 region has the DNA TGTGCCAGCACTTGGGCGACCGGGGAGCTGTTTTTT.

This chain uses TRBV28 with TRBJ2-7; D perhaps matches TRBD2 (6 bases). V was trimmed by 3 bases and J by 2 bases, leaving 11 bases between them. Germline values: CDR1 MDHEN, CDR2 SYDVKM. CDR3 length equals 14 residues. CDR3 sequence: CASSFTGETYEQYF. The CDR3, as DNA: TGTGCCAGCAGTTTCACGGGAGAGACCTACGAGCAGTACTTC.

The CDR3 region is CASSLSVGEIPYEQYF. CDR3 nucleotide sequence: TGTGCCAGCAGCTTATCGGTAGGGGAGATACCCTACGAGCAGTACTTC. V usage is TRBV11-2 and J usage is TRBJ2-7; D may match TRBD1 or TRBD2 (5 bases each). The CDR3 runs 16 residues. Trimming pared 2 bases from V and 2 bases from J, leaving 16 bases between. Germline loops: CDR1 SGHAT, CDR2 FQNNGV.

CDR3 region: CASNNGGEQFF. As DNA, the CDR3 is TGTGCCAGCAATAACGGCGGTGAGCAGTTCTTC. V gene TRBV14 combines with J gene TRBJ2-1; D gene unclear. Trimming removed 7 bases at V and 9 bases at J, with 10 bases between. CDR1 is SGHDN, CDR2 FVKESK, per germline. The CDR3 length is 11 residues.

The rearrangement joins TRBV27 to TRBJ2-7; maybe TRBD2 (5 bases). Germline V lookup: CDR1 MNHEY, CDR2 SMNVEV (reference sequence). V was trimmed by 3 bases and J by 5 bases, leaving 11 bases between them. The CDR3 spans 13 residues. CDR3 nucleotides: TGTGCCAGCAGTTTTGAGGGTGTCAACGAGCAGTACTTC. Encoded protein: CASSFEGVNEQYF.

The chain is built from TRBV4-1 and TRBJ2-1; D is uncertain. V was pared by 4 bases and J by 9 bases, with 22 bases between. This CDR3 has 16 residues. From germline, CDR1 is MGHRA and CDR2 YSYEKL. This CDR3 reads CASSPPHPAALAEQFF. CDR3 nucleotides: TGCGCCAGCAGCCCCCCCCACCCGGCCGCCCTGGCTGAGCAGTTCTTC.

The chain is built from TRBV5-6 and TRBJ2-1; TRBD2 matches 7 bases. The V and J ends lost 1 base and 3 bases, in that order; junction bases with no gene match: 4. CDR3 length: 15 amino acids. Germline CDR1 SGHDT, CDR2 YYEEEE. The CDR3 region has the DNA TGTGCCAGCAGCTTGTCTAGCGGACGCTACAATGAGCAGTTCTTC. Translated, it gives CASSLSSGRYNEQFF.

This clonotype was seen more than once but under ten times. This chain connects TRBV6-2 or TRBV6-3 to TRBJ2-7, with no clear D. The CDR3 extends over 12 amino acids. Trimming removed 8 bases at V and 7 bases at J, with 15 bases between. In germline, CDR1 is MNHEY, CDR2 SVGEGT. The chain's CDR3 is CASLSTSAEQYF. DNA of the CDR3: TGTGCCAGCTTATCGACGTCCGCGGAGCAGTACTTC.

This clonotype was recorded a few times. This chain uses TRBV6-2 or TRBV6-3 with TRBJ2-1; D may be TRBD1 or TRBD2 (5 bases each). Germline CDR1 reads MNHEY; CDR2 reads SVGEGT. The CDR3 length is 15 residues. The V end lost 7 bases, the J end lost 0 bases, and 13 bases lay between the germline ends. The CDR3 DNA follows: TGTGCCAGCATCTACGGGGCGAGCTCCTACAATGAGCAGTTCTTC. Protein product: CASIYGASSYNEQFF.

The chain links TRBV19 to TRBJ2-3; D unresolved. The ends were cut back, 3 bases at V and 0 bases at J, with 7 bases in the middle. CDR3 length: 14 residues. Per the germline V gene, CDR1 is LNHDA and CDR2 is SQIVND (reference sequence). The CDR3 DNA reads as TGTGCCAGTAGTATTGGCAGTAGCACAGATACGCAGTATTTT. Translating gives CASSIGSSTDTQYF.

V usage is TRBV5-1 and J usage is TRBJ2-7; D may be TRBD1 or TRBD2 (5 bases each). The CDR3 runs 14 residues. V lost 3 bases to trimming and J lost 0 bases, with 10 bases between them. Germline CDR1 is SGHRS and CDR2 is YFSETQ. The CDR3 reads CASSYGASSYEQYF. CDR3 DNA: TGCGCCAGCAGCTACGGGGCCTCCTCCTACGAGCAGTACTTC.

This clonotype has a single count. The chain employs TRBV4-3 and TRBJ2-7, with 8 positions matching TRBD2. V was clipped by 4 bases and J by 5 bases; unmatched bases: 16. The CDR3 has 17 amino acids. Per the germline V gene, CDR1 is LGHNA and CDR2 is YSLEER. CDR3 in DNA: TGCGCCAGCAGCCCTCTGGCTAGCGGGTACCCCGCGGACGAGCAGTACTTC. Protein sequence: CASSPLASGYPADEQYF.

The CDR3 sequence is CASSLLGMGEQFF. The CDR3 region has the DNA TGTGCCAGCAGTTTACTAGGTATGGGTGAGCAGTTCTTC. This chain uses TRBV28 with TRBJ2-1; D not resolved. Germline CDR1 reads MDHEN; CDR2 reads SYDVKM. Trimming shortened V by 2 bases and J by 9 bases, and 11 bases separated the two germline ends. The CDR3 consists of 13 residues.

This clonotype was counted only a few times. The chain employs TRBV24-1 and TRBJ2-7; 13 nucleotides agree with TRBD2. V shed 4 bases, J shed 1 base, and the junction held 6 bases outside the gene matches. From germline, CDR1 is KGHDR and CDR2 SFDVKD. The CDR3 is 17 residues long. The CDR3 here is CATSDGTSGTLSYEQYF. The CDR3 DNA follows: TGTGCCACCAGTGACGGGACTAGCGGGACACTTTCCTACGAGCAGTACTTC.

The chain carries TRBV7-9 and TRBJ2-7; D remains ambiguous. Germline loops: CDR1 SEHNR, CDR2 FQNEAQ (reference sequence). CDR3 length: 14 amino acids. With 1 base removed from V and 2 bases from J, the gap between germline ends came to 9 bases. The CDR3 DNA is TGTGCCAGCAGCTTAGTTAACCCTCCCTACGAGCAGTACTTC. Translating gives CASSLVNPPYEQYF.

The chain employs TRBV6-1 and TRBJ2-1; 14 positions match TRBD2. Germline trimming cut 5 bases from V and 5 bases from J; bases unmatched to any gene: 17. Germline V lookup: CDR1 MNHNS, CDR2 SASEGT. The CDR3 spans 20 residues. The CDR3 nucleotides read TGTGCCAGCAGTCTGACGGTGACCGGGACTAGCGGGAGTCGGAACAATGAGCAGTTCTTC. Translated: CASSLTVTGTSGSRNNEQFF.

This chain uses TRBV28 with TRBJ2-3; D gene uncertain. Looked up from germline, CDR1 is MDHEN and CDR2 is SYDVKM. The CDR3 runs 13 residues. Trimming removed 7 bases from V and 2 bases from J, with 10 bases in between. CDR3 coding DNA: TGTGCCAGCACACAGCCCCACACAGATACGCAGTATTTT. This encodes CASTQPHTDTQYF.